The 9 T cell receptor beta chains listed next were all sequenced from one sample in a study of T cell responses to AZD1222 COVID-19 vaccine. TCRdb's table, derived via immunoSEQ multiplex PCR, lists solely in-frame clones and lacks some. The sample carries 110,000 to 150,000 clones, just over 90% recorded once. Specimen: peripheral blood, collected on day 0 of AZD1222 vaccination. These receptors were collected from an adult in good health.

The gene calls are TRBV11-3 and TRBJ2-7; 10 positions match TRBD1. The ends lost 4 bases at V and 3 bases at J; junction bases unmatched: 3. Germline V gene lookup returns CDR1 SGHNT and CDR2 YENEEA. The CDR3 contains 14 residues. CDR3 in amino acids: CASSSRDRGYEQYF. The CDR3 bases are TGTGCCAGCAGCTCCCGGGACAGGGGCTACGAGCAGTACTTC.

This clone came up once. This chain joins TRBV2 and TRBJ1-5, with TRBD1 matching over 7 bases. V trimming: 7 bases; J trimming: 1 base; junction bases outside the gene matches: 10. This CDR3 is built from 16 residues. CDR1 SNHLY and CDR2 FYNNEI come from the germline V gene. CDR3 region: CASTTRQGSSNQPQHF. The CDR3 nucleotides read TGTGCCAGCACTACCAGACAGGGCAGCAGCAATCAGCCCCAGCATTTT. Using reference TRBV2 and TRBJ1-5 for the parts outside the CDR3, the full variable domain is EPEVTQTPSHQVTQMGQEVILRCVPISNHLYFYWYRQILGQKVEFLVSFYNNEISEKSEIFDDQFSVERPDGSNFTLKIRSTKLEDSAMYFCASTTRQGSSNQPQHFGDGTRLSIL.

The chain is built from TRBV20-1 and TRBJ2-3; tentative D call: TRBD2 (5 bases). Germline loops: CDR1 DFQATT, CDR2 SNEGSKA (reference sequence). CDR3 size: 11 residues. V dropped 3 bases and J dropped 14 bases, with 15 bases sitting between them. The CDR3 loop reads CSARDSAFRYF. CDR3 nucleotide sequence: TGCAGTGCTAGGGACTCCGCTTTCAGGTATTTT.

This chain uses TRBV25-1 with TRBJ1-1, with 10 bases identical to TRBD1. There are 13 residues in the CDR3. Unmatched junction bases numbered 4, after V lost 8 bases and J lost 4 bases. Germline CDR1 reads MGHDK; CDR2 reads SYGVNS. CDR3 protein: CASLRTGGTEAFF. The CDR3 DNA reads TGTGCCAGCCTTCGGACAGGGGGCACTGAAGCTTTCTTT. Using reference TRBV25-1 and TRBJ1-1 for the parts outside the CDR3, the full variable domain is EADIYQTPRYLVIGTGKKITLECSQTMGHDKMYWYQQDPGMELHLIHYSYGVNSTEKGDLSSESTVSRIRTEHFPLTLESARPSHTSQYLCASLRTGGTEAFFGQGTRLTVV.

This clone appeared once. V is TRBV2 and J is TRBJ1-5; 10 positions agree with TRBD1. The J segment lost 2 bases and the V segment lost 5 bases, leaving 6 bases of the junction unmatched. The CDR3 covers 16 residues. The germline gives CDR1 SNHLY, CDR2 FYNNEI. CDR3 amino acids: CASSRDRGRGNQPQHF. DNA for the CDR3: TGTGCCAGCAGTCGAGACAGGGGGCGTGGCAATCAGCCCCAGCATTTT.

This chain joins TRBV6-5 and TRBJ2-7; no definite D call. Germline assignment: CDR1 MNHEY and CDR2 SVGAGI. The CDR3 has 15 amino acids. Trimming shortened V by 2 bases and J by 2 bases, and 13 bases separated the two germline ends. Here the CDR3 reads CASSYTSDRPYEQYF. The CDR3 DNA is TGTGCCAGCAGTTACACAAGCGACCGACCCTACGAGCAGTACTTC.

This chain links TRBV12-3 or TRBV12-4 with TRBJ2-3, with D perhaps TRBD2 (5 bases). Deletions cut 7 bases from V and 5 bases from J, with 13 bases between. The CDR3 contains 13 residues. In DNA form, the CDR3 reads TGTGCCAGCACACCCCGCCGGGGAGATACGCAGTATTTT. This translates into CASTPRRGDTQYF.

This clone was recorded once. This chain uses TRBV10-3 with TRBJ1-2; D possibly corresponds to TRBD1 (5 bases). Looked up from germline, CDR1 is ENHRY and CDR2 is SYGVKD. The CDR3 length is 14 residues. V was pared by 3 bases and J by 3 bases, with 11 bases between. The CDR3 DNA follows: TGTGCCATCAGTGAAACAGGTTTACACTATGGCTACACCTTC. Its protein is CAISETGLHYGYTF.

This clone turned up a few times. J is TRBJ2-3 and V is TRBV30, with a tentative D call TRBD2 (6 bases). This CDR3 contains 15 residues. Germline CDR1 reads GTSNPN; CDR2 reads SVGIG (reference sequence). Trimming left V 1 base short and J 3 bases short, with 14 bases between. The CDR3 bases are TGTGCCTGGAGTGCCCTAGCGCTTACTACAGATACGCAGTATTTT. Translated, it gives CAWSALALTTDTQYF.